These 26 T cell receptor beta chains came from one sample sequenced in a study of CD8 T cells in ankylosing spondylitis. Notes on the study in general: One TCR beta motif, made up of several highly homologous variants, appeared characteristic of ankylosing spondylitis blood.

Via MiXCR, TCRdb re-called the 5' RACE reads, giving one row per CDR3 protein. The table records a few hundred thousand distinct CDR3 sequences, approximately 16% of them present only once. No antigen is known for these receptors. The material sequenced was blood, either unsorted or a sorted T cell fraction (not recorded which). Every receptor here comes from a male donor with ankylosing spondylitis.

The rearrangement joins TRBV5-6 to TRBJ2-7; 11 nucleotides agree with TRBD2. The CDR3 length is 17 residues. The V and J ends lost 0 bases and 3 bases, in that order; junction bases with no gene match: 8. Germline V gives CDR1 SGHDT, CDR2 YYEEEE. The CDR3: CASSLDPSSGRLYEQYF. The CDR3 DNA sequence: TGTGCCAGCAGCTTGGACCCCTCTAGCGGGAGGCTCTACGAGCAGTACTTC.

The rearrangement links TRBV20-1 to TRBJ2-1; tentative D call: TRBD2 (5 bases). This CDR3 contains 15 residues. Germline V gene data show CDR1 as DFQATT and CDR2 as SNEGSKA (reference sequence). V was cut by 0 bases and J by 3 bases, with 12 bases left in between. CDR3: CSARDQSGSYNEQFF. The CDR3 region has the DNA TGCAGTGCTAGAGATCAAAGTGGGAGCTACAATGAGCAGTTCTTC.

V gene TRBV7-8 combines with J gene TRBJ2-7; 15 nucleotides align to TRBD2. The V gene end was trimmed by 5 bases and the J gene end by 0 bases; junction bases not matched to a gene: 8. The CDR3 is 18 residues long. CDR1 and CDR2 (germline): SGHVS, FQNEAQ. CDR3 amino acids: CASSPGGLAGGGSYEQYF. Written as DNA, the CDR3 is TGTGCCAGCAGCCCAGGGGGACTAGCGGGGGGCGGCTCCTACGAGCAGTACTTC.

CDR3 sequence (DNA): TGTGCCAGCAGACCCGACAGGGGGCGCGTAAATGAGCAGTTCTTC. Translated, it gives CASRPDRGRVNEQFF. The J gene is TRBJ2-1, the V gene TRBV5-6; 10 nucleotides agree with TRBD1. Per germline, CDR1 SGHDT and CDR2 YYEEEE. This CDR3 has 15 amino acids. V lost 5 bases to trimming and J lost 7 bases; unmatched junction nucleotides: 9.

This clonotype has more than one count but fewer than ten. The DNA of the CDR3 is TGTGCCAGCAGCTGGACGCCAGGAACGAACACTGAAGCTTTCTTT. This gives the protein CASSWTPGTNTEAFF. This rearrangement joins TRBV12-3 or TRBV12-4 to TRBJ1-1, with D uncertain. The length of the CDR3 is 15 residues. Trimming cost V 6 bases and J 1 base, with 15 bases left between them.

There are many counts of this clonotype. The chain is built from TRBV4-3 and TRBJ1-5; no definite D call. V shed 0 bases and J shed 2 bases, with 5 bases lying between them. The V gene's germline CDR1 is LGHNA and CDR2 YSLEER. The CDR3 is 14 amino acids. CDR3: CASSQDLGNQPQHF. CDR3 in DNA: TGCGCCAGCAGCCAAGATCTGGGCAATCAGCCCCAGCATTTT.

This clonotype was recorded a few times. The chain links TRBV7-9 to TRBJ2-1; D remains ambiguous. The V end lost 5 bases, the J end lost 4 bases, and 15 bases lay between the germline ends. CDR1 SEHNR and CDR2 FQNEAQ come from the germline V gene (reference sequence). The CDR3 totals 15 residues. Here the CDR3 reads CASSKLVVGYNEQFF. The DNA of the CDR3 is TGTGCCAGCAGCAAGTTGGTGGTAGGGTACAATGAGCAGTTCTTC. Supplemented by reference TRBV7-9 and TRBJ2-1, the full variable domain reads DTGVSQNPRHKITKRGQNVTFRCDPISEHNRLYWYRQTLGQGPEFLTYFQNEAQLEKSRLLSDRFSAERPKGSFSTLEIQRTEQGDSAMYLCASSKLVVGYNEQFFGPGTRLTVL.

This clonotype was observed a few times. The V call is TRBV9, the J call TRBJ2-7; TRBD2 is a possible D gene (6 bases). Germline CDR1 and CDR2: SGDLS and YYNGEE. This CDR3 has 14 residues. The V end lost 0 bases, the J end lost 3 bases, and 10 bases lay between the germline ends. CDR3 amino acids: CASSVAAGFYEQYF. The DNA of the CDR3 is TGTGCCAGCAGCGTAGCGGCGGGGTTCTACGAGCAGTACTTC. The whole variable domain, remainder taken from reference TRBV9 and TRBJ2-7, is DSGVTQTPKHLITATGQRVTLRCSPRSGDLSVYWYQQSLDQGLQFLIQYYNGEERAKGNILERFSAQQFPDLHSELNLSSLELGDSALYFCASSVAAGFYEQYFGPGTRLTVT.

The chain carries TRBV2 and TRBJ1-2, with D possibly TRBD1 on 5 matching bases. The V gene lost 10 bases and the J gene lost 0 bases, with 18 bases spanning the gap. The CDR3 sequence is 15 residues long. CDR1 and CDR2 (germline): SNHLY, FYNNEI. The CDR3 protein is CATTSRDRPNYGYTF. CDR3 DNA: TGTGCCACCACATCCAGGGACCGCCCTAACTATGGCTACACCTTC.

The sample holds a few counts of this clonotype. The chain combines TRBV12-3 or TRBV12-4 with TRBJ1-1; the D is unclear. The CDR3 spans 13 residues. The V and J ends lost 3 bases and 2 bases respectively, with 7 bases between them. In DNA form, the CDR3 reads TGTGCCAGCAGTTTTTTCCTAAACACTGAAGCTTTCTTT. Encoded protein: CASSFFLNTEAFF.

This clonotype was counted between two and nine times. In DNA, the CDR3 is TGTGCCAGCAGCCCTCCCGTGGGGGCGGGAAAAAACATTCAGTACTTC. Encoded protein: CASSPPVGAGKNIQYF. The chain has TRBV7-9 and TRBJ2-4; D might be TRBD1 or TRBD2, each matching 6 bases. The V end lost 5 bases, the J end lost 4 bases, and 18 bases lay between the germline ends. The CDR3 covers 16 residues. In germline, CDR1 is SEHNR, CDR2 FQNEAQ (reference sequence).

The gene calls are TRBV10-3 and TRBJ1-3, with a tentative D call TRBD1 (5 bases). Germline values: CDR1 ENHRY, CDR2 SYGVKD. CDR3 length: 16 amino acids. V shed 4 bases and J shed 0 bases, with 13 bases lying between them. This CDR3 is CAISGGWGISGNTIYF. CDR3 DNA sequence: TGTGCCATCAGTGGCGGATGGGGGATCTCTGGAAACACCATATATTTT.

The chain uses TRBV7-9 and TRBJ2-2; possibly TRBD1 or TRBD2 for D (5 bases each). Germline V gene lookup returns CDR1 SEHNR and CDR2 FQNEAQ (reference sequence). The ends were cut back, 5 bases at V and 1 base at J, with 11 bases in the middle. There are 15 residues in the CDR3. CDR3 protein: CASSPRDLNTGELFF. Here the CDR3 DNA reads TGTGCCAGCAGCCCAAGGGACCTGAACACCGGGGAGCTGTTTTTT.

This clonotype was observed a few times. The chain joins TRBV4-1 to TRBJ1-1; TRBD1 is a possible D gene (5 bases). This CDR3 comprises 17 residues. Deletions cut 0 bases from V and 5 bases from J, with 19 bases between. The germline gives CDR1 MGHRA, CDR2 YSYEKL. The CDR3 loop is CASSQDFAREVWTEAFF. CDR3 nucleotides: TGCGCCAGCAGCCAAGATTTCGCCAGGGAGGTATGGACTGAAGCTTTCTTT.

This sequence joins TRBV12-5 and TRBJ2-2, with D hard to call. CDR3 length: 13 residues. Trimming took off 1 base at V and 4 bases at J, with 4 bases between the two ends. CDR1 and CDR2 (germline): LGHNT, FRNRAP. CDR3 loop: CASGLEVTGELFF. Here the CDR3 DNA reads TGTGCTAGTGGTTTGGAGGTCACCGGGGAGCTGTTTTTT.

This chain links TRBV6-1 with TRBJ1-5; D perhaps matches TRBD1 (5 bases). The CDR3 length is 13 residues. V was clipped by 3 bases and J by 3 bases, with 6 bases between them. CDR1 is MNHNS, CDR2 SASEGT, per germline. In nucleotides, the CDR3 is TGTGCCAGCAGTGACAGGGACAATCAGCCCCAGCATTTT. Amino acid sequence: CASSDRDNQPQHF.

In this sample, this clonotype turned up many times. V usage is TRBV29-1 and J usage is TRBJ2-7; 9 positions agree with TRBD1. The CDR3 is made up of 14 amino acids. The trim removed 0 bases at V and 6 bases at J, leaving 6 bases unmatched. From germline, CDR1 is SQVTM and CDR2 ANQGSEA. The CDR3 here is CSVEDRDRVSEQYF. The CDR3, as DNA: TGCAGCGTTGAAGATCGGGACAGGGTTTCCGAGCAGTACTTC.

This clonotype was counted between two and nine times. The rearrangement joins TRBV6-5 to TRBJ2-5; D remains ambiguous. V dropped 2 bases and J dropped 0 bases, with 10 bases sitting between them. The CDR3 totals 15 residues. Germline CDR1 is MNHEY and CDR2 is SVGAGI. CDR3 protein: CASSYLGGNQETQYF. The DNA for the CDR3 is TGTGCCAGCAGTTACCTCGGCGGCAACCAAGAGACCCAGTACTTC.

This chain uses TRBV27 with TRBJ2-7, with 7 positions matching TRBD2. In germline, CDR1 is MNHEY, CDR2 SMNVEV (reference sequence). This CDR3 contains 16 residues. V lost 0 bases, J lost 0 bases, and 5 bases stayed unmatched. The CDR3 DNA follows: TGTGCCAGCAGTTTATCGGGCGGGGGATTCTCCTACGAGCAGTACTTC. Translated, it gives CASSLSGGGFSYEQYF.

This clonotype was seen ten or more times. The chain has TRBV29-1 and TRBJ2-2; no clear D. The V end lost 3 bases, the J end lost 1 base, and 6 bases lay between the germline ends. The CDR3 totals 13 residues. Germline loops: CDR1 SQVTM, CDR2 ANQGSEA. In DNA, the CDR3 is TGCAGCGTTGATGTAGGGAACACCGGGGAGCTGTTTTTT. It translates to CSVDVGNTGELFF.

This sequence joins TRBV4-1 and TRBJ2-2, with D perhaps TRBD1 (5 bases). V lost 4 bases, J lost 7 bases, and 22 bases lay in between. The CDR3 spans 17 residues. Germline-derived CDR1 and CDR2 are MGHRA and YSYEKL. The DNA of the CDR3 is TGCGCCAGCAGCCGCCCTTGGGGCAGTCCGAAGGGCGGGGAGCTGTTTTTT. It codes for CASSRPWGSPKGGELFF.

This chain joins TRBV29-1 and TRBJ2-2, with 9 bases lining up with TRBD1. Germline values: CDR1 SQVTM, CDR2 ANQGSEA. Unmatched junction bases numbered 12, after V lost 2 bases and J lost 8 bases. The CDR3 has 16 amino acids. The DNA for the CDR3 is TGCAGCGTTGAACAAGGGACAGGGACCTTAATGGGGGAGCTGTTTTTT. It is translated as CSVEQGTGTLMGELFF.

There are many counts of this clonotype. The rearrangement joins TRBV7-9 to TRBJ2-3, with a tentative D call TRBD1 (6 bases). Trimming pared 2 bases from V and 0 bases from J, leaving 15 bases between. The CDR3 extends over 17 amino acids. Germline V lookup: CDR1 SEHNR, CDR2 FQNEAQ (reference sequence). The CDR3 reads CASSLLVGASSTDTQYF. As DNA, the CDR3 is TGTGCCAGCAGCTTACTGGTGGGGGCCTCTAGCACAGATACGCAGTATTTT.

CDR3 region: CASSDVGGLGYEQYF. CDR3 DNA sequence: TGTGCCAGCAGTGATGTCGGGGGCTTGGGATACGAGCAGTACTTC. V usage is TRBV6-1 and J usage is TRBJ2-7, with D perhaps matching TRBD1 or TRBD2 (6 bases each). The CDR3 has 15 amino acids. From germline, CDR1 is MNHNS and CDR2 SASEGT. V lost 3 bases to trimming and J lost 4 bases, with 16 bases between them.

This clonotype occurred a few times. The chain links TRBV13 to TRBJ2-1; D unresolved. This CDR3 region has 15 residues. Looked up from germline, CDR1 is PRHDT and CDR2 is FYEKMQ (reference sequence). The V and J ends lost 0 bases and 5 bases respectively, with 11 bases between them. CDR3 residues: CASSLGFRQDNEQFF. CDR3 nucleotide sequence: TGTGCCAGCAGCTTAGGCTTCCGCCAAGACAATGAGCAGTTCTTC.

This clonotype was recorded at least ten times. The V and J genes are TRBV29-1 and TRBJ2-2, with TRBD2 identical over 7 bases. Germline loops: CDR1 SQVTM, CDR2 ANQGSEA. With 7 bases clipped from V and 1 base from J, the junction kept 3 bases outside the gene matches. This CDR3 spans 13 amino acids. CDR3 bases: TGCAGCGCTCTAGCGGTGAACACCGGGGAGCTGTTTTTT. Its protein is CSALAVNTGELFF.